This TCR beta chain was obtained from a study of identifying expanded T cells in peripheral blood. Generated by immunoSEQ multiplex PCR, the TCRdb table keeps only in-frame clones and is missing some. The sample contains 60,000 or so clones, approximately 83% of which appear only once. The CDR3 length is 14 residues. V lost 4 bases and J lost 8; bases outside the gene matches: 5. CDR1 is SGHRS and CDR2 is YFSETQ in the germline V gene. Overall study results and limits: About 1.3 clones differed between technical replicates, versus around 16 and 19 over time.

To note about this clone: What it recognizes is unknown.

No infections or other immune events were documented during collection. This sequence was found in a person between 18 and 75 years old in good health. Sequencing was performed on blood. The chain employs TRBV5-1 and TRBJ1-3; 11 nucleotides match TRBD1. The CDR3, as DNA: TGCGCCAGCAGCACCGGGACAGGGGGAGACACCATATATTTT. Residues: CASSTGTGGDTIYF.